This T cell receptor (beta chain) is drawn from a study of CD8+ T cells in alopecia areata. About the study: Twice daily, treated patients received 5 to 10 mg of oral tofacitinib. The duration of tofacitinib was 6 to 18 months, with 6 months off drug afterward.

Findings and caveats of the study: The study found higher clonality in lesional than normal scalp, especially in alopecia totalis/universalis.

Sequencing used cDNA as its template, made by extracting RNA and reverse transcribing it. This table comes from immunoSEQ multiplex PCR, and its TCRdb copy is limited to in-frame clones, with some not included. Counted here are 60,000 to 70,000 clones, under 55% occurring once; the ten biggest clones make up about 18%. The V gene's germline CDR1 is SGDLS and CDR2 YYNGEE. The CDR3 extends over 14 amino acids. V was shortened by 3 bases and J by 4 bases, with 12 bases between the two germline ends. Note on this clone: Its antigen remains unknown.

The sequence was collected from a human donor with alopecia areata. The sample here was CD8+ T cells sorted from blood, taken at week 0. V gene TRBV9 combines with J gene TRBJ2-3, with D hard to call. Written as DNA, the CDR3 is TGTGCCAGCAGCGGCGGCGGTAACGCAGATACGCAGTATTTT. Its translation: CASSGGGNADTQYF.